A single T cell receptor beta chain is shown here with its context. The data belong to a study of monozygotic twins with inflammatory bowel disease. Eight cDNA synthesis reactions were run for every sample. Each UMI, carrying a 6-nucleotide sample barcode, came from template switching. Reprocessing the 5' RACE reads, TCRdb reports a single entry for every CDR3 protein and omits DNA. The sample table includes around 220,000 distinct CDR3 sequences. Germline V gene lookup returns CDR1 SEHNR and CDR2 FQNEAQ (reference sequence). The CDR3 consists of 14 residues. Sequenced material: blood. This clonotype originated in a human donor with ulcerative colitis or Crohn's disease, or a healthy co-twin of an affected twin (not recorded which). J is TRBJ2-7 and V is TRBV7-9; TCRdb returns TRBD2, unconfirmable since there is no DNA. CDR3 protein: CASSSPGPAAEQYF.